The 26 T cell receptor beta chains below were found in one sample sequenced in a study of cytomegalovirus exposure and HLA in healthy donors. The primer mix had 60 Vbeta and 13 Jbeta primers. Produced via immunoSEQ multiplex PCR; TCRdb's table is partial and in-frame only. Of about 190,000 clones listed, 84% were seen once; the top ten hold 0.26%. The sequenced sample consisted of PBMCs. Source of these receptors: a boy aged 10-17 years in good health and CMV-seronegative.

J is TRBJ2-5 and V is TRBV28; 7 positions agree with TRBD2. Germline V lookup: CDR1 MDHEN, CDR2 SYDVKM. The CDR3 length is 13 residues. The V and J ends lost 10 bases and 2 bases, in that order; junction bases with no gene match: 7. The CDR3 protein is CATAGGFQETQYF. The CDR3 bases are TGTGCCACCGCCGGGGGGTTTCAAGAGACCCAGTACTTC.

This rearrangement joins TRBV29-1 to TRBJ2-1, with D perhaps TRBD2 (6 bases). Germline V CDR1 and CDR2: SQVTM, ANQGSEA. The ends were cut back, 2 bases at V and 13 bases at J, with 15 bases in the middle. The CDR3 totals 12 residues. The CDR3: CSVEPGGVQQFF. The CDR3 DNA sequence: TGCAGCGTTGAACCCGGAGGGGTTCAACAGTTCTTC.

The chain employs TRBV7-9 and TRBJ1-4, with 9 positions matching TRBD1. The CDR3 totals 14 residues. J was trimmed by 7 bases and V by 4 bases; bases with no gene match: 4. The germline V gene encodes CDR1 SEHNR and CDR2 FQNEAQ (reference sequence). CDR3 coding DNA: TGTGCCAGCAGCTCGCCGGACAGGGGTGAAAAACTGTTTTTT. It specifies CASSSPDRGEKLFF.

This clone was observed once. The gene calls are TRBV30 and TRBJ1-1; a possible D gene is TRBD1 (6 bases). The length of the CDR3 is 14 residues. Trimming cost V 3 bases and J 5 bases, with 16 bases left between them. The germline V gene has CDR1 GTSNPN and CDR2 SVGIG (reference sequence). DNA of the CDR3: TGTGCCTGGAGGGTCCGGGAGGGGGGTACTGAAGCTTTCTTT. The encoded protein is CAWRVREGGTEAFF. The full variable domain, rest sourced from reference TRBV30 and TRBJ1-1, is SQTIHQWPATLVQPVGSPLSLECTVEGTSNPNLYWYRQAAGRGLQLLFYSVGIGQISSEVPQNLSASRPQDRQFILSSKKLLLSDSGFYLCAWRVREGGTEAFFGQGTRLTVV.

The V call is TRBV6-1, the J call TRBJ1-3, with 7 positions matching TRBD1. CDR3 length: 19 residues. CDR1 MNHNS and CDR2 SASEGT come from the germline V gene. Losses at the gene ends were 3 bases for V and 2 bases for J; bases not matched to a gene: 16. This CDR3 is CASSDLLTGARNTGNTIYF. The DNA of the CDR3 is TGTGCCAGCAGTGACCTCTTAACAGGGGCGCGCAATACTGGAAACACCATATATTTT.

V and J are TRBV4-1 and TRBJ1-4; D gene uncertain. The V end was cut by 0 bases, the J end by 8 bases, with 16 bases between. The germline gives CDR1 MGHRA, CDR2 YSYEKL. This CDR3 is built from 16 residues. The CDR3 sequence is CASSQDSTSGFEKLFF. The CDR3 region has the DNA TGCGCCAGCAGCCAAGATTCAACGTCGGGGTTCGAAAAACTGTTTTTT.

This chain joins TRBV5-1 and TRBJ2-7; D unclear. CDR3 size: 11 residues. Trimming cost V 4 bases and J 5 bases, with 7 bases left between them. Germline V lookup: CDR1 SGHRS, CDR2 YFSETQ. The CDR3 sequence: CASSNSDEQYF. The CDR3 region has the DNA TGCGCCAGCAGCAACAGTGACGAGCAGTACTTC.

The chain recombines TRBV7-9 with TRBJ2-7, with D maybe TRBD1 (6 bases). Germline V gene sequence: CDR1 SEHNR, CDR2 FQNEAQ (reference sequence). Trimming stripped 4 bases from V and 4 bases from J, with 14 bases between. This CDR3 is built from 14 residues. Written as DNA, the CDR3 is TGTGCCAGCAGCTCTACGTTACAGGGTTACGAGCAGTACTTC. Protein: CASSSTLQGYEQYF.

The rearrangement uses TRBV29-1 and TRBJ2-1, with 11 nucleotides matching TRBD2. Germline assignment: CDR1 SQVTM and CDR2 ANQGSEA. V lost 7 bases to trimming and J lost 7 bases; unmatched junction nucleotides: 12. The CDR3 totals 15 residues. The CDR3 reads CSGARSGGARNEQFF. As DNA, the CDR3 is TGCAGCGGGGCTCGTAGCGGGGGGGCCCGGAATGAGCAGTTCTTC.

This clone was observed once. This chain uses TRBV5-4 with TRBJ2-7; 9 bases match TRBD1. This CDR3 is 15 amino acids long. From germline, CDR1 is SGHNT and CDR2 YYREEE (reference sequence). The trim removed 2 bases at V and 1 base at J, leaving 4 bases unmatched. CDR3 coding DNA: TGTGCCAGCAGCTTTCCGGGGACAGGGTCCTACGAGCAGTACTTC. Translated, it gives CASSFPGTGSYEQYF.

The V call is TRBV6-1, the J call TRBJ2-3, with a tentative D call TRBD2 (5 bases). Germline CDR1 and CDR2: MNHNS and SASEGT. Trimming removed 2 bases at V and 4 bases at J, with 13 bases between. The CDR3 totals 15 residues. CDR3 sequence: CASSEPLGRADTQYF. CDR3 nucleotide sequence: TGTGCCAGCAGTGAACCACTAGGGCGGGCAGATACGCAGTATTTT.

This clone was seen just once. This chain links TRBV6-5 with TRBJ1-4; the D is unclear. Per germline, CDR1 MNHEY and CDR2 SVGAGI. Trimming stripped 6 bases from V and 7 bases from J, with 15 bases between. The CDR3 has 14 amino acids. The CDR3 DNA follows: TGTGCCAGCAGACCTGGCCAGCCGGGTGAAAAACTGTTTTTT. Encoded protein: CASRPGQPGEKLFF.

V usage is TRBV9 and J usage is TRBJ2-7; D ambiguous. Looked up from germline, CDR1 is SGDLS and CDR2 is YYNGEE. Trimming stripped 0 bases from V and 2 bases from J, with 6 bases between. The CDR3 totals 13 residues. The CDR3 region is CASSVGPTYEQYF. In DNA, the CDR3 is TGTGCCAGCAGCGTAGGGCCCACCTACGAGCAGTACTTC. Variable domain in full (rest from reference TRBV9 and TRBJ2-7): DSGVTQTPKHLITATGQRVTLRCSPRSGDLSVYWYQQSLDQGLQFLIQYYNGEERAKGNILERFSAQQFPDLHSELNLSSLELGDSALYFCASSVGPTYEQYFGPGTRLTVT.

This sequence joins TRBV9 and TRBJ1-2, with D possibly matching TRBD1 (6 bases). The V gene lost 1 base and the J gene lost 3 bases, with 7 bases spanning the gap. The CDR3 covers 13 residues. Germline V CDR1 and CDR2: SGDLS, YYNGEE. As DNA, the CDR3 is TGTGCCAGCAGCGTATCAGGGGACTATGGCTACACCTTC. Protein product: CASSVSGDYGYTF.

This chain joins TRBV7-9 and TRBJ2-3; D may be TRBD1 (5 bases). In germline, CDR1 is SEHNR, CDR2 FQNEAQ (reference sequence). V was clipped by 5 bases and J by 5 bases, with 11 bases between them. This CDR3 spans 13 amino acids. CDR3 protein: CASSPRGGDTQYF. In DNA form, the CDR3 reads TGTGCCAGCAGCCCTAGGGGTGGAGATACGCAGTATTTT.

This chain connects TRBV7-9 to TRBJ2-5, with 7 bases that match TRBD1. Germline CDR1 SEHNR, CDR2 FQNEAQ (reference sequence). This CDR3 is built from 14 residues. Germline trimming cut 5 bases from V and 4 bases from J; bases unmatched to any gene: 7. CDR3 protein: CASSADRDRETQYF. CDR3 nucleotides: TGTGCCAGCAGCGCCGACAGGGATCGAGAGACCCAGTACTTC. Variable domain in full (rest from reference TRBV7-9 and TRBJ2-5): DTGVSQNPRHKITKRGQNVTFRCDPISEHNRLYWYRQTLGQGPEFLTYFQNEAQLEKSRLLSDRFSAERPKGSFSTLEIQRTEQGDSAMYLCASSADRDRETQYFGPGTRLLVL.

The chain is built from TRBV5-1 and TRBJ2-2; the match to TRBD2 covers 9 bases. The germline V gene encodes CDR1 SGHRS and CDR2 YFSETQ. Trimming cost V 3 bases and J 3 bases; bases outside gene matches: 9. The CDR3 contains 17 residues. The CDR3 nucleotides are TGCGCCAGCAGCTCCGGACTAGCGCCGGGGTACACCGGGGAGCTGTTTTTT. Its protein is CASSSGLAPGYTGELFF.

V and J are TRBV10-3 and TRBJ1-5; D gene ambiguous. Deletions cut 0 bases from V and 9 bases from J, with 15 bases between. CDR3 length: 15 residues. Germline V lookup: CDR1 ENHRY, CDR2 SYGVKD. DNA of the CDR3: TGTGCCATCAGTGAGTCGGTCAGGCCGGTTCGGCCCCAGCATTTT. Translated: CAISESVRPVRPQHF.

This rearrangement joins TRBV6-5 to TRBJ2-2, with D unclear. The CDR3 extends over 13 amino acids. The V gene lost 8 bases and the J gene lost 6 bases, with 13 bases spanning the gap. CDR1 is MNHEY and CDR2 is SVGAGI in the germline V gene. CDR3 sequence reads: CASRLVVAGELFF. The CDR3 region has the DNA TGTGCCAGCCGTCTCGTCGTCGCCGGGGAGCTGTTTTTT.

V and J are TRBV7-3 and TRBJ2-3, with D perhaps matching TRBD1 (6 bases). Per the germline V gene, CDR1 is SGHTA and CDR2 is FQGTGA. CDR3 size: 14 residues. V lost 5 bases to trimming and J lost 9 bases, with 18 bases between them. The CDR3 region is CASSPNHGTWTQYF. Written as DNA, the CDR3 is TGTGCCAGCAGCCCTAATCACGGGACATGGACGCAGTATTTT.

The V and J genes are TRBV7-8 and TRBJ2-1, with D hard to call. V shed 2 bases and J shed 5 bases, with 16 bases lying between them. Germline CDR1 and CDR2: SGHVS and FQNEAQ. The CDR3 length is 16 residues. The CDR3 sequence is CASSLRFRVSHNEQFF. The CDR3 nucleotides read TGTGCCAGCAGCTTAAGATTTCGGGTGAGCCACAATGAGCAGTTCTTC. Combining the CDR3 with reference TRBV7-8 and TRBJ2-1 gives the whole variable domain GAGVSQSPRYKVAKRGQDVALRCDPISGHVSLFWYQQALGQGPEFLTYFQNEAQLDKSGLPSDRFFAERPEGSVSTLKIQRTQQEDSAVYLCASSLRFRVSHNEQFFGPGTRLTVL.

The chain recombines TRBV29-1 with TRBJ2-7; D call uncertain. The germline V and J ends were trimmed by 1 base and 2 bases, with 9 bases remaining between them. The germline V gene has CDR1 SQVTM and CDR2 ANQGSEA. CDR3 size: 13 residues. The CDR3 is CSVEGQAAYEQYF. CDR3 coding DNA: TGCAGCGTTGAAGGGCAGGCTGCCTACGAGCAGTACTTC.

The chain employs TRBV19 and TRBJ1-4; D is unresolved. The CDR3 spans 12 residues. The germline V gene has CDR1 LNHDA and CDR2 SQIVND (reference sequence). With 5 bases removed from V and 10 bases from J, the gap between germline ends came to 11 bases. CDR3 residues: CASSPPRGKLFF. For the CDR3, the DNA is TGTGCCAGTAGTCCCCCCCGCGGAAAACTGTTTTTT.

The chain carries TRBV6-4 and TRBJ2-3, with TRBD1 identical over 10 bases. The germline V gene encodes CDR1 MRHNA and CDR2 SNTAGT. Trimming removed 0 bases from V and 4 bases from J; junction bases left unmatched: 1. The CDR3 is 15 amino acids. CDR3 sequence: CASSDSGTGADTQYF. CDR3 DNA: TGTGCCAGCAGTGACTCCGGGACAGGGGCAGATACGCAGTATTTT.

This chain connects TRBV7-9 to TRBJ2-7, with 10 bases lining up with TRBD2. J gave up 3 bases and V 6 bases, and 14 bases lay outside the gene matches. Germline V lookup: CDR1 SEHNR, CDR2 FQNEAQ (reference sequence). This CDR3 contains 17 residues. As DNA, the CDR3 is TGTGCCAGCAGTAGGAATAGCGGGGGGCCCTTCTACTACGAGCAGTACTTC. Its translation is CASSRNSGGPFYYEQYF.

The rearrangement joins TRBV27 to TRBJ2-3, with D unclear. V was cut by 1 base and J by 4 bases, with 6 bases left in between. The CDR3 is 13 residues long. Germline loops: CDR1 MNHEY, CDR2 SMNVEV (reference sequence). The chain's CDR3 is CASSLFLSDTQYF. The DNA for the CDR3 is TGTGCCAGCAGTTTATTCCTCTCAGATACGCAGTATTTT.